This T cell receptor (beta chain) was obtained from a study of T cell changes during pregnancy in multiple sclerosis. Libraries were prepared by immunoSEQ multiplex PCR; TCRdb keeps only in-frame clonotypes and omits some of them. Of 91,000 or so clones in the sample, around 92% were seen once. There are 14 residues in the CDR3. Germline V lookup: CDR1 LNHDA, CDR2 SQIVND (reference sequence). Trimming left V 3 bases short and J 5 bases short, with 13 bases between. The chain links TRBV19 to TRBJ1-2; the D gene is possibly TRBD1 (5 bases). The sequence came from a female donor with multiple sclerosis, enrolled in a pregnancy study. Sample: peripheral blood, taken after pregnancy. CDR3 in amino acids: CASSIQAREYGYTF. In DNA form, the CDR3 reads TGTGCCAGTAGTATTCAGGCCAGGGAATATGGCTACACCTTC.